These 30 T cell receptor beta chains were sequenced from one sample in a study of blood T cell repertoires in COVID-19 (dated by TCRdb to 2018 to 2021). The protocol used for the library was the immunoSEQ multiplex PCR assay. As stored in TCRdb, this immuneACCESS dataset retains in-frame rearrangements with V and J assigned. A fraction of the clones does not appear; measured against another copy, unresolved V genes explain less than half of the discrepancy, and the remainder lacks a known reason. The sample table shows about 330,000 clones, and roughly 90% are seen once. The ten largest make up 6.4% of the sample. Sequencing was carried out using peripheral blood. These receptors were taken from a man aged 18 to 30 who had recovered from COVID-19.

This clone was seen more than once but under ten times. V usage is TRBV7-2 and J usage is TRBJ1-2, with D perhaps TRBD1 (6 bases). Germline-derived CDR1 and CDR2 are SGHTA and FQGNSA. V lost 5 bases and J 1 base, leaving 14 bases between the germline ends. CDR3 length: 15 residues. DNA for the CDR3: TGTGCCAGCAGCGTACAGGGACCACTTAACTATGGCTACACCTTC. It codes for CASSVQGPLNYGYTF.

This rearrangement joins TRBV10-3 to TRBJ2-3, with no clear D. Trimming left V 4 bases short and J 0 bases short, with 5 bases between. The CDR3 consists of 13 residues. The germline CDR1 and CDR2 sequences are ENHRY and SYGVKD. CDR3 in DNA: TGTGCCATCAGTGGAACAAGCACAGATACGCAGTATTTT. Protein sequence: CAISGTSTDTQYF.

The chain has TRBV30 and TRBJ2-3, with no clear D. Germline assignment: CDR1 GTSNPN and CDR2 SVGIG (reference sequence). CDR3 size: 14 residues. The germline V and J ends were trimmed by 2 bases and 0 bases, with 9 bases remaining between them. CDR3 DNA: TGTGCCTGGAGTCCCATAGCTAGCACAGATACGCAGTATTTT. Protein: CAWSPIASTDTQYF.

V gene TRBV6-2 or TRBV6-3 combines with J gene TRBJ2-7; TRBD1 aligns across 10 bases. Looked up from germline, CDR1 is MNHEY and CDR2 is SVGEGT. Trimming took 4 bases from V and 3 from J; bases not matched to a gene: 9. This CDR3 contains 16 residues. CDR3 loop: CASSSSDRGVSYEQYF. CDR3 DNA sequence: TGTGCCAGCAGTTCATCGGACAGGGGGGTAAGCTACGAGCAGTACTTC.

The chain carries TRBV13 and TRBJ2-3; 10 positions agree with TRBD1. This CDR3 has 16 residues. With V trimmed by 4 bases and J by 3 bases, 7 bases remained unmatched. In germline, CDR1 is PRHDT, CDR2 FYEKMQ (reference sequence). The CDR3 protein is CASSSRDRGRTDTQYF. The DNA for the CDR3 is TGTGCCAGCAGCTCTAGGGACAGGGGAAGGACAGATACGCAGTATTTT.

The rearrangement links TRBV5-1 to TRBJ2-1; 11 bases line up with TRBD2. V shed 0 bases and J 7 bases; nucleotides not matched to a gene: 3. Germline V CDR1 and CDR2: SGHRS, YFSETQ. The CDR3 has 15 amino acids. CDR3 region: CASSLVLAGVNEQFF. The CDR3 nucleotides are TGCGCCAGCAGCTTGGTACTAGCGGGAGTAAATGAGCAGTTCTTC. Full variable domain (rest looked up from reference TRBV5-1 and TRBJ2-1): KAGVTQTPRYLIKTRGQQVTLSCSPISGHRSVSWYQQTPGQGLQFLFEYFSETQRNKGNFPGRFSGRQFSNSRSEMNVSTLELGDSALYLCASSLVLAGVNEQFFGPGTRLTVL.

This sequence joins TRBV4-2 and TRBJ2-7, with 8 bases matching TRBD2. V lost 0 bases, J lost 2 bases, and 6 bases stayed unmatched. The CDR3 sequence is 16 residues long. Germline CDR1 LGHNA, CDR2 YNFKEQ. CDR3 amino acids: CASSQERAGATYEQYF. The CDR3 coding sequence is TGTGCCAGCAGCCAAGAACGAGCGGGAGCGACCTACGAGCAGTACTTC.

The chain links TRBV27 to TRBJ2-2, with 12 nucleotides matching TRBD2. CDR1 is MNHEY and CDR2 is SMNVEV in the germline V gene (reference sequence). Trimming removed 6 bases from V and 5 bases from J; junction bases left unmatched: 7. CDR3 size: 16 residues. The CDR3, as DNA: TGTGCCAGCAGCCCGACTAGCGGGAGAGGAACCGGGGAGCTGTTTTTT. Translated, it gives CASSPTSGRGTGELFF.

J is TRBJ2-1 and V is TRBV19, with D perhaps TRBD2 (5 bases). CDR3 size: 12 residues. Trimming shortened V by 3 bases and J by 12 bases, and 12 bases separated the two germline ends. Germline CDR1 LNHDA, CDR2 SQIVND (reference sequence). The CDR3 DNA sequence: TGTGCCAGTAGTATGGCCCTTGAGGGGCAGTTCTTC. Translating it yields CASSMALEGQFF.

The chain carries TRBV19 and TRBJ2-1; 7 bases are shared with TRBD1. Germline V gene sequence: CDR1 LNHDA, CDR2 SQIVND (reference sequence). This CDR3 has 16 amino acids. With 4 bases clipped from V and 0 bases from J, the junction kept 6 bases outside the gene matches. CDR3 nucleotides: TGTGCCAGTAGTAGTCGACAGGGTGTCTCCTACAATGAGCAGTTCTTC. This codes for CASSSRQGVSYNEQFF.

The chain recombines TRBV27 with TRBJ1-2; no clear D gene. There are 8 residues in the CDR3. CDR1 is MNHEY, CDR2 SMNVEV, per germline (reference sequence). Trimming left V 11 bases short and J 13 bases short, with 11 bases between. This CDR3 is CAFQEATF. CDR3 coding DNA: TGTGCCTTCCAGGAGGCCACCTTC.

V is TRBV6-5 and J is TRBJ1-2, with TRBD1 identical over 10 bases. CDR1 and CDR2 (germline): MNHEY, SVGAGI. The CDR3 is 14 amino acids. J lost 5 bases, V lost 6 bases, and 6 bases had no gene match. The CDR3 region has the DNA TGTGCCAGCAGCCGGGACAGGGGCGGATATGGCTACACCTTC. It translates to CASSRDRGGYGYTF.

This chain connects TRBV7-8 to TRBJ2-7, with 10 bases identical to TRBD1. The germline V gene has CDR1 SGHVS and CDR2 FQNEAQ. The CDR3 runs to 14 residues. Losses at the gene ends were 4 bases for V and 4 bases for J; bases not matched to a gene: 4. CDR3 coding DNA: TGTGCCAGCAGCTGGGACAGGGGAAGATACGAGCAGTACTTC. This translates into CASSWDRGRYEQYF.

The V call is TRBV3-1 (or the pseudogene TRBV3-2), the J call TRBJ1-2, with TRBD1 as a possible D gene (6 bases). Germline CDR1 and CDR2: LGHDT and YNNKEL (reference sequence). Trimming shortened V by 3 bases and J by 4 bases, and 18 bases separated the two germline ends. This CDR3 region has 16 residues. The CDR3 DNA reads TGTGCCAGCAGCCATCGACAGGTGCGAGGGGCCTATGGCTACACCTTC. Translation gives CASSHRQVRGAYGYTF.

The chain carries TRBV30 and TRBJ2-7; D call uncertain. This CDR3 region has 11 residues. Germline CDR1 is GTSNPN and CDR2 is SVGIG (reference sequence). V was pared by 4 bases and J by 5 bases, with 9 bases between. The DNA for the CDR3 is TGTGCCTGGACTAGGAACGACGAGCAGTACTTC. Translation: CAWTRNDEQYF.

This clone was detected once. The genes are TRBV3-1 (or the pseudogene TRBV3-2) and TRBJ2-2, with D maybe TRBD2 (5 bases). V shed 4 bases and J shed 5 bases, with 17 bases lying between them. The CDR3 runs 16 residues. Per germline, CDR1 LGHDT and CDR2 YNNKEL (reference sequence). CDR3 residues: CASSLRTLMVTGELFF. The CDR3 DNA follows: TGTGCCAGCAGCCTCCGGACTCTCATGGTGACCGGGGAGCTGTTTTTT.

The chain carries TRBV18 and TRBJ1-2; TRBD1 might be the D (6 bases). Trimming left V 3 bases short and J 0 bases short, with 11 bases between. The CDR3 is made up of 15 amino acids. Germline values: CDR1 KGHSH, CDR2 LQKENI. The CDR3 region is CASSPTGQPNYGYTF. CDR3 nucleotide sequence: TGTGCCAGCTCACCTACAGGACAGCCTAACTATGGCTACACCTTC.

CDR3 sequence: CASSQDSGGNSYEQYF. DNA for the CDR3: TGCGCCAGCAGCCAAGATTCGGGCGGGAACTCCTACGAGCAGTACTTC. This chain uses TRBV4-1 with TRBJ2-7; a weak D match, TRBD2 (6 bases). V was shortened by 0 bases and J by 0 bases, with 12 bases between the two germline ends. The germline V gene encodes CDR1 MGHRA and CDR2 YSYEKL. There are 16 residues in the CDR3.

V usage is TRBV5-8 and J usage is TRBJ1-5; tentative D call: TRBD1 (6 bases). The CDR3 runs to 15 residues. From germline, CDR1 is SGHTS and CDR2 YDEGEE. The V end was cut by 0 bases, the J end by 3 bases, with 10 bases between. The CDR3 spells CASSLGGDNNQPQHF. CDR3 in DNA: TGTGCCAGCAGCTTGGGAGGGGACAACAATCAGCCCCAGCATTTT. Combining the CDR3 with reference TRBV5-8 and TRBJ1-5 gives the whole variable domain EAGVTQSPTHLIKTRGQQATLRCSPISGHTSVYWYQQALGLGLQFLLWYDEGEERNRGNFPPRFSGRQFPNYSSELNVNALELEDSALYLCASSLGGDNNQPQHFGDGTRLSIL.

The J gene is TRBJ2-1, the V gene TRBV18, with 10 bases lining up with TRBD2. This CDR3 is 16 amino acids long. V lost 1 base to trimming and J lost 8 bases; unmatched junction nucleotides: 8. From germline, CDR1 is KGHSH and CDR2 LQKENI. The CDR3 DNA is TGTGCCAGCTCACCACTCTCTAGCGGGGGCGGGGATGAGCAGTTCTTC. Translated, it gives CASSPLSSGGGDEQFF.

The gene calls are TRBV7-8 and TRBJ1-1, with 7 bases identical to TRBD1. After removal of 1 base from V and 4 bases from J, the junction contained 9 bases not matched to a gene. The CDR3 is made up of 16 amino acids. CDR1 SGHVS and CDR2 FQNEAQ come from the germline V gene. The CDR3, as DNA: TGTGCCAGCAGCTTAGAAGTCAGGGGGGCGACCACTGAAGCTTTCTTT. It yields the protein CASSLEVRGATTEAFF.

The chain has TRBV18 and TRBJ2-3; TRBD1 matches 10 bases. CDR1 and CDR2 from the germline V gene are KGHSH and LQKENI. The CDR3 is made up of 15 amino acids. V gave up 2 bases and J gave up 4 bases; unmatched junction bases: 3. The chain's CDR3 is CASSPGTGAADTQYF. The CDR3 DNA reads as TGTGCCAGCTCACCAGGGACAGGGGCGGCAGATACGCAGTATTTT.

Here the CDR3 DNA reads TGCGCCAGCAGTGAGTCGGGGGGGGAATCACCCCTCCACTTT. Translating gives CASSESGGESPLHF. The chain links TRBV10-2 to TRBJ1-6; D may be TRBD1 (5 bases). This CDR3 comprises 14 residues. Germline CDR1 and CDR2: WSHSY and SAAADI. V lost 0 bases and J 10 bases, leaving 10 bases between the germline ends.

About this clone: The sample holds other DNA sequences that translate to the same CDR3. The chain joins TRBV5-1 to TRBJ1-6, with TRBD1 identical over 8 bases. CDR1 is SGHRS and CDR2 is YFSETQ in the germline V gene. This CDR3 is 14 amino acids long. The J segment lost 9 bases and the V segment lost 4 bases, leaving 6 bases of the junction unmatched. In DNA, the CDR3 is TGCGCCAGCAGCCTCGGACAGGGTGGTTCACCCCTCCACTTT. Translated, it gives CASSLGQGGSPLHF. The whole variable domain, remainder taken from reference TRBV5-1 and TRBJ1-6, is KAGVTQTPRYLIKTRGQQVTLSCSPISGHRSVSWYQQTPGQGLQFLFEYFSETQRNKGNFPGRFSGRQFSNSRSEMNVSTLELGDSALYLCASSLGQGGSPLHFGNGTRLTVT.

The gene calls are TRBV27 and TRBJ1-6, with 7 bases identical to TRBD1. The CDR3 totals 13 residues. The V gene's germline CDR1 is MNHEY and CDR2 SMNVEV (reference sequence). V lost 5 bases, J lost 9 bases, and 4 bases stayed unmatched. CDR3 nucleotides: TGTGCCAGCAGTGTCGACAGGGTTTCACCCCTCCACTTT. Its translation is CASSVDRVSPLHF.

This clone was seen just once. The chain links TRBV15 to TRBJ2-7; 10 nucleotides line up with TRBD1. The CDR3 runs 15 residues. The V segment lost 4 bases and the J segment 3 bases; nucleotides outside the gene matches: 6. The germline V gene encodes CDR1 LNHNV and CDR2 YYDKDF (reference sequence). CDR3 residues: CATSKGRDRGYEQYF. DNA of the CDR3: TGTGCCACCAGCAAAGGGAGGGACAGGGGCTACGAGCAGTACTTC.

This rearrangement joins TRBV11-2 to TRBJ2-7, with D maybe TRBD2 (5 bases). Germline CDR1 SGHAT, CDR2 FQNNGV. Trimming stripped 0 bases from V and 7 bases from J, with 13 bases between. This CDR3 has 14 amino acids. DNA of the CDR3: TGTGCCAGCAGCTTAGATCTCCTGAGGGAAGAGCAGTACTTC. It specifies CASSLDLLREEQYF.

This sequence joins TRBV3-1 (or the pseudogene TRBV3-2) and TRBJ1-5; D uncertain. This CDR3 contains 13 residues. Trimming took 0 bases from V and 7 from J, leaving 7 bases between them. From germline, CDR1 is LGHDT and CDR2 YNNKEL (reference sequence). CDR3 DNA: TGTGCCAGCAGCCAAGAGGGCACCCAGCCCCAGCATTTT. Protein sequence: CASSQEGTQPQHF.

The gene calls are TRBV4-3 and TRBJ2-3; D unclear. V was pared by 1 base and J by 5 bases, with 19 bases between. Germline lookup yields CDR1 LGHNA and CDR2 YSLEER. CDR3 length: 17 amino acids. Here the CDR3 reads CASSQVSASSSGDTQYF. The CDR3 DNA follows: TGCGCCAGCAGCCAAGTAAGTGCATCATCCTCCGGAGATACGCAGTATTTT.

The V call is TRBV6-1, the J call TRBJ1-4, with D uncertain. Trimming cost V 1 base and J 7 bases, with 13 bases left between them. This CDR3 is 15 amino acids long. Germline V gene sequence: CDR1 MNHNS, CDR2 SASEGT. CDR3 bases: TGTGCCAGCAGTGAAGGGGTGGGCCTTATTGAAAAACTGTTTTTT. This gives the protein CASSEGVGLIEKLFF.